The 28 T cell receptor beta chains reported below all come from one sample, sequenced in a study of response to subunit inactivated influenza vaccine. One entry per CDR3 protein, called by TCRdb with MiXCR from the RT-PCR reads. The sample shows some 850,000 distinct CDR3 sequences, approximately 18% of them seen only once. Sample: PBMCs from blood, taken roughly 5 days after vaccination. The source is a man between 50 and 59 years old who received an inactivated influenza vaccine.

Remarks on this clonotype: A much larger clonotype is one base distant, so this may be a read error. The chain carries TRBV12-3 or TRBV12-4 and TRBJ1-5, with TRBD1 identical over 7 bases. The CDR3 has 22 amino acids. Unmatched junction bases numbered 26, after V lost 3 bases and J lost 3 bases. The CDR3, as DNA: TGTGCCAGCAGTTTTAGGTCCCTGCTCTGGTACAGGGGTCGAGGGGCCAATCAGCCCCAGCATTTT. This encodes CASSFRSLLWYRGRGANQPQHF.

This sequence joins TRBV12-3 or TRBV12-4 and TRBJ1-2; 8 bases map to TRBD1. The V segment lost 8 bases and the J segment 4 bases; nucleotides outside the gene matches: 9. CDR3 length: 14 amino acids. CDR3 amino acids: CASGTGQGSYGYTF. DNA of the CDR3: TGTGCCAGCGGGACTGGACAGGGAAGCTATGGCTACACCTTC.

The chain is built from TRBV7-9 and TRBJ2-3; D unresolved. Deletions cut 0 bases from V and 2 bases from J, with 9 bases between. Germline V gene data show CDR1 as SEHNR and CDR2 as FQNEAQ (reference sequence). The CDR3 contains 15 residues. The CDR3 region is CASSLAGIDTDTQYF. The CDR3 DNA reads TGTGCCAGCAGCTTAGCAGGGATTGACACAGATACGCAGTATTTT.

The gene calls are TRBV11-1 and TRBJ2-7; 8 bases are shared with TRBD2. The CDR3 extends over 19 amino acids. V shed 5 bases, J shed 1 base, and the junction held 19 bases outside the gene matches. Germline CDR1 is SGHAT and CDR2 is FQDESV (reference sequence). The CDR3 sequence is CASSHPEFKRGLMSYEQYF. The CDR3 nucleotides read TGTGCCAGCAGCCATCCAGAGTTCAAGCGGGGGCTGATGTCCTACGAGCAGTACTTC. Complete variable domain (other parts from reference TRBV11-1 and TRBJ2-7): EAEVAQSPRYKITEKSQAVAFWCDPISGHATLYWYRQILGQGPELLVQFQDESVVDDSQLPKDRFSAERLKGVDSTLKIQPAELGDSAMYLCASSHPEFKRGLMSYEQYFGPGTRLTVT.

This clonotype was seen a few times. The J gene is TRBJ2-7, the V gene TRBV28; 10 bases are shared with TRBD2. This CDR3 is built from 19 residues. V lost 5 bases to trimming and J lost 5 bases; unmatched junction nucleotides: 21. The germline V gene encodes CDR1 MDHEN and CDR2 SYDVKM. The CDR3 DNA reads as TGTGCCAGCAGTCTTTATTCGTTGGGGTGGGGGACTAGCGTTAACGAGCAGTACTTC. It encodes CASSLYSLGWGTSVNEQYF.

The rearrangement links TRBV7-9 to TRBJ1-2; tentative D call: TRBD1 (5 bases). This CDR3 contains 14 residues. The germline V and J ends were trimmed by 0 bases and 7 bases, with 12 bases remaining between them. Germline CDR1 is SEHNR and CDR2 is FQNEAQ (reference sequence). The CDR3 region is CASSLAYGGPGYTF. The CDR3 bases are TGTGCCAGCAGCTTAGCGTACGGGGGACCTGGCTACACCTTC.

The CDR3 DNA reads TGTGCCAGCAGCGCGCGGGAGAGCCTCTACAATGAGCAGTTCTTC. Translating gives CASSARESLYNEQFF. The J gene is TRBJ2-1, the V gene TRBV11-3; 7 nucleotides line up with TRBD2. This CDR3 spans 15 amino acids. The germline V gene has CDR1 SGHNT and CDR2 YENEEA. V was pared by 5 bases and J by 3 bases, with 7 bases of the junction left unmatched.

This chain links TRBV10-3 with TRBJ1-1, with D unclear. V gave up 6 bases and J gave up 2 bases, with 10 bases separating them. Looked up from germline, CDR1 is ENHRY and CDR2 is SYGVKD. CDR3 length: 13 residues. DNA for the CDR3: TGTGCCATCAGGGAATCTGATAACACTGAAGCTTTCTTT. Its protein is CAIRESDNTEAFF.

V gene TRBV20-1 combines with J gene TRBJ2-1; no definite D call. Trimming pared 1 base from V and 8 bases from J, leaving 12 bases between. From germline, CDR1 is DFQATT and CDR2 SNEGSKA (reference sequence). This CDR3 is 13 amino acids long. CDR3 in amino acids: CSARVPTHHEQFF. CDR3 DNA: TGCAGTGCTAGAGTTCCCACCCACCATGAGCAGTTCTTC.

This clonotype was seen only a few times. The CDR3 DNA is TGTGCCAGCAGTGACGGGACAGGTATTCGGACTGAAGCTTTCTTT. Residues: CASSDGTGIRTEAFF. This rearrangement joins TRBV6-1 to TRBJ1-1; TRBD1 matches at 8 bases. Per germline, CDR1 MNHNS and CDR2 SASEGT. The CDR3 sequence is 15 residues long. V was clipped by 3 bases and J by 5 bases; unmatched bases: 8.

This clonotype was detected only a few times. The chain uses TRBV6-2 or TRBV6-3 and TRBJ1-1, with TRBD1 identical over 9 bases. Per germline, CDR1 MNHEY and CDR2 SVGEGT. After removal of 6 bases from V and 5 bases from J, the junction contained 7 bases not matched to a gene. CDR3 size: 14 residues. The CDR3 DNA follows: TGTGCCAGCAGAATCACGACAGGGGGGACTGAAGCTTTCTTT. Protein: CASRITTGGTEAFF.

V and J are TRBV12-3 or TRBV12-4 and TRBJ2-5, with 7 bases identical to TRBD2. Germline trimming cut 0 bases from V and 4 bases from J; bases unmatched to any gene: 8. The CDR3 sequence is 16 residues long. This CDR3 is CASSLAREGRLETQYF. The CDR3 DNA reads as TGTGCCAGCAGTTTAGCAAGGGAGGGAAGATTAGAGACCCAGTACTTC.

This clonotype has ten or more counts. CDR3 bases: TGTGCCAGCAGCTTAACTAGCGGGGTAGCCTACGAGCAGTACTTC. Encoded protein: CASSLTSGVAYEQYF. This rearrangement joins TRBV11-3 to TRBJ2-7; 10 nucleotides align to TRBD2. Germline assignment: CDR1 SGHNT and CDR2 YENEEA. The CDR3 sequence is 15 residues long. V dropped 2 bases and J dropped 2; count of bases not matched to a gene: 3.

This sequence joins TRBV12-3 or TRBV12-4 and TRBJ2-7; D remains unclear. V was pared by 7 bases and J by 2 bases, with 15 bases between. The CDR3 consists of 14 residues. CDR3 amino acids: CASTRNWGTYEQYF. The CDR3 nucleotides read TGTGCCAGCACCCGGAATTGGGGAACCTACGAGCAGTACTTC.

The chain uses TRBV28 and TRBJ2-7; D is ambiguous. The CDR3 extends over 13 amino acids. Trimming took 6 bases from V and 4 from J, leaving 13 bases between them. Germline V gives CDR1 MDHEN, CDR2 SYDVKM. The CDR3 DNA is TGTGCCAGCAGCCGTGCCCTCGGTTACGAGCAGTACTTC. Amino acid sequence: CASSRALGYEQYF.

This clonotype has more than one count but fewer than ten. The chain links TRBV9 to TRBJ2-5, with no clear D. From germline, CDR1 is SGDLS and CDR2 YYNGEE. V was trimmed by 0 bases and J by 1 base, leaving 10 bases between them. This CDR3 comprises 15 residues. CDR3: CASSVGIGPQETQYF. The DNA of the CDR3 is TGTGCCAGCAGCGTAGGAATAGGGCCCCAAGAGACCCAGTACTTC.

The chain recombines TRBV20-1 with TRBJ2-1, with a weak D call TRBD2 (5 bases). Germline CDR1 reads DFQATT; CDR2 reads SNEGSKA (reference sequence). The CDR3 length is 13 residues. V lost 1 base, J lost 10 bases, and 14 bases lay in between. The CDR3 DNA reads TGCAGTGCTAGAGGGGTATACTTAGCGGAGCAGTTCTTC. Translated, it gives CSARGVYLAEQFF.

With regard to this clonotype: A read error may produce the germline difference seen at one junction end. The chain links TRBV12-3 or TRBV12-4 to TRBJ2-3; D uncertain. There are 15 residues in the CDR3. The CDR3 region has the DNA TGTGCCAGCAGGTTAGATGGCGGTAGCACAGATACGCAGTATTTT. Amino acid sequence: CASRLDGGSTDTQYF.

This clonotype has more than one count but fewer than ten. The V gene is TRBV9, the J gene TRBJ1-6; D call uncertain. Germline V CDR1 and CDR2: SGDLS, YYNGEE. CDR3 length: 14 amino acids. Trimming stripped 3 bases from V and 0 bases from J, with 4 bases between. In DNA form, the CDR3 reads TGTGCCAGCAGCGAAACCTCCTATAATTCACCCCTCCACTTT. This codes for CASSETSYNSPLHF.

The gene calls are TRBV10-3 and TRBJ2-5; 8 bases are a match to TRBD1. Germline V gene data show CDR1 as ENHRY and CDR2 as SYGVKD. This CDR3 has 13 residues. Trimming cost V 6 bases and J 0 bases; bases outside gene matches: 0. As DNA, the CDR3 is TGTGCCATCAGGGACAGGGACCAAGAGACCCAGTACTTC. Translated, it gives CAIRDRDQETQYF.

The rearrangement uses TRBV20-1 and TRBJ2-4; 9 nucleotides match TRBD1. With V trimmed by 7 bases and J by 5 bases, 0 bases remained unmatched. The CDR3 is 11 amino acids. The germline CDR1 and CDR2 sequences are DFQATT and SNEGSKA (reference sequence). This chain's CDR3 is CSGTGENIQYF. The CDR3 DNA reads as TGCAGTGGGACAGGGGAAAACATTCAGTACTTC.

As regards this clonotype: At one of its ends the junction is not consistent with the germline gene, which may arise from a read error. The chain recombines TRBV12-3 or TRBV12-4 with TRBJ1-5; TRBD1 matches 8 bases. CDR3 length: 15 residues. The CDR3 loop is CASSLTGAGNQPHHF. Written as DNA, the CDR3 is TGTGCCAGCAGTCTGACAGGGGCGGGTAATCAGCCCCATCATTTT.

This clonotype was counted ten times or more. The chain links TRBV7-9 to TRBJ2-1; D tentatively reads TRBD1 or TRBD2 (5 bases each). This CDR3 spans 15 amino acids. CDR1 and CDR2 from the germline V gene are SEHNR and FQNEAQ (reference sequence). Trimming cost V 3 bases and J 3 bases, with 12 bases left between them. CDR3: CASSLRGDYYNEQFF. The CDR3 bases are TGTGCCAGCAGCTTGAGGGGAGACTACTACAATGAGCAGTTCTTC.

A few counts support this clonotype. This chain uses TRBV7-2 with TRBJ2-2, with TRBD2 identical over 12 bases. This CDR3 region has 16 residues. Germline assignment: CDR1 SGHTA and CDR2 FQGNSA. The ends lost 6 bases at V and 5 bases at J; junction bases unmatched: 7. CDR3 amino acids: CASRPSGGGQTGELFF. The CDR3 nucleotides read TGTGCCAGCAGGCCTAGCGGGGGGGGGCAGACCGGGGAGCTGTTTTTT.

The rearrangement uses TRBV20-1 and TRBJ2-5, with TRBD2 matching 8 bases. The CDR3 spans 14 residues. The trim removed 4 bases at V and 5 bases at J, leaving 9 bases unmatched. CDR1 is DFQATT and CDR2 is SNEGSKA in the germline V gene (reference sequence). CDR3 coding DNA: TGCAGTGCTACCGGACTAGCCGGAGGGGAGACCCAGTACTTC. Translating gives CSATGLAGGETQYF.

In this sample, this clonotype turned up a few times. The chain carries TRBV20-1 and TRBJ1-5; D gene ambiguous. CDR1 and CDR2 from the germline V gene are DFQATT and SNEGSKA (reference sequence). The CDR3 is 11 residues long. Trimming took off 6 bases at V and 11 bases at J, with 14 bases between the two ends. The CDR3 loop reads CSAPSAGTQHF. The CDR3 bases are TGCAGTGCCCCCTCGGCGGGGACCCAGCATTTT.

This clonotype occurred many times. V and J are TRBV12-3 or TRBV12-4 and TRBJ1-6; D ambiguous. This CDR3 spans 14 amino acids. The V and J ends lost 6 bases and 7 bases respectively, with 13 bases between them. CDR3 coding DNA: TGTGCCAGCAGCTTAACGGGAGGCAATTCACCCCTCCACTTT. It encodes CASSLTGGNSPLHF.

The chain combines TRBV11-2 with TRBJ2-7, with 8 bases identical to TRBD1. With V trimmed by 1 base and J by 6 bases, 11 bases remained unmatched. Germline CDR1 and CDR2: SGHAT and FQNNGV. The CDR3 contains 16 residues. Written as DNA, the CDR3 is TGTGCCAGCAGCTTAGTGGCAGGGGGCACCTTTGGCGAGCAGTACTTC. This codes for CASSLVAGGTFGEQYF.